This TCR beta chain emerged from a study of Ad26.COV2.S vaccination and SARS-CoV-2 variants. Repertoires were generated with immunoSEQ multiplex PCR, while TCRdb's copy carries only in-frame clones and drops some. Of some 350,000 clones in the sample, roughly nine tenths are singletons; the top ten hold under 4%. The sample holds a few counts of this clone. The V gene's germline CDR1 is SNHLY and CDR2 FYNNEI. Trimming stripped 4 bases from V and 9 bases from J, with 19 bases between. This CDR3 has 15 residues. The clonotype was recovered from a human donor who had recovered from COVID-19. The chain joins TRBV2 to TRBJ1-5; the D gene is possibly TRBD1 (6 bases). The sample consisted of peripheral blood, taken after recovery from COVID-19. The CDR3: CASSAQRGVSRPQHF. CDR3 in DNA: TGTGCCAGCAGTGCCCAGAGGGGGGTAAGTCGGCCCCAGCATTTT. Variable domain in full (rest from reference TRBV2 and TRBJ1-5): EPEVTQTPSHQVTQMGQEVILRCVPISNHLYFYWYRQILGQKVEFLVSFYNNEISEKSEIFDDQFSVERPDGSNFTLKIRSTKLEDSAMYFCASSAQRGVSRPQHFGDGTRLSIL.